This TCR beta chain was retrieved from a study of T cell responses to AZD1222 COVID-19 vaccine. Assay used: immunoSEQ multiplex PCR; TCRdb lists only in-frame clones, some missing. The profile shows about 150,000 clones, about 95% of them singletons. V dropped 0 bases and J dropped 0 bases, with 6 bases sitting between them. The CDR3 has 14 amino acids. Germline values: CDR1 SGDLS, CDR2 YYNGEE. The sequence was obtained from an adult in good health. The sample consisted of peripheral blood, taken on day 0 of AZD1222 vaccination. The chain uses TRBV9 and TRBJ1-2; D uncertain. CDR3 amino acids: CASSVGDPNYGYTF. The CDR3 coding sequence is TGTGCCAGCAGCGTAGGAGACCCTAACTATGGCTACACCTTC.